This T cell receptor beta chain was documented in a study of T cell responses to AZD1222 COVID-19 vaccine. Points from the study as a whole: Donors, mostly white British, included more females; clonal diversity was possibly underestimated. Sampling that yielded the repertoires occurred only after the peak T cell response.

The germline gives CDR1 ENHRY, CDR2 SYGVKD. Deletions cut 1 base from V and 5 bases from J, with 10 bases between. This CDR3 has 14 residues. This clone was seen a handful of times. Its antigen is undetermined. The assay was immunoSEQ multiplex PCR, and TCRdb's table has in-frame clones only and misses some. The sample shows over 95,000 clones, around nine tenths of them seen only once. This chain joins TRBV10-3 and TRBJ2-3, with D unclear. The clonotype was recovered from an adult in good health. The sample in question was peripheral blood, obtained on day 0 of AZD1222 vaccination. CDR3 amino acids: CAISEFGPGDTQYF. In DNA form, the CDR3 reads TGTGCCATCAGTGAGTTTGGACCGGGAGATACGCAGTATTTT.